These 30 T cell receptor beta chains share one sample of origin, sequenced in a study of shared clonotypes between healthy human individuals. Profiled with immunoSEQ multiplex PCR; TCRdb holds only in-frame clones, not every one. The sample comprises some 470,000 clones, less than 80% of which are singletons, and over 10% rests with the top ten. The specimen sequenced was PBMCs. The receptors originated from a woman in her thirties or forties in good health. Some clones in this sample may be carry-over from other donors' samples.

This clone showed up just a few times. This chain uses TRBV10-1 with TRBJ2-7; D is ambiguous. CDR3 length: 12 amino acids. The V gene lost 11 bases and the J gene lost 5 bases, with 16 bases spanning the gap. The V gene's germline CDR1 is WNHNN and CDR2 SYGVQD (reference sequence). Here the CDR3 reads CAGEEQIDEQYF. The CDR3 DNA is TGCGCCGGGGAAGAGCAAATCGACGAGCAGTACTTC.

The chain recombines TRBV2 with TRBJ2-5; 7 bases agree with TRBD1. Germline assignment: CDR1 SNHLY and CDR2 FYNNEI. The CDR3 has 13 residues. V trimming: 8 bases; J trimming: 4 bases; junction bases outside the gene matches: 7. The CDR3 DNA reads as TGTGCCAGCCAGAGAACAGGGGCAGAGACCCAGTACTTC. It is translated as CASQRTGAETQYF.

The V call is TRBV19, the J call TRBJ1-4; D perhaps matches TRBD1 (6 bases). V was trimmed by 2 bases and J by 7 bases, leaving 20 bases between them. This CDR3 is 17 amino acids long. The germline V gene encodes CDR1 LNHDA and CDR2 SQIVND (reference sequence). The CDR3 sequence: CASSIISIGGRGEKLFF. In nucleotides, the CDR3 is TGTGCCAGTAGTATAATTTCCATCGGGGGCAGGGGTGAAAAACTGTTTTTT. Looking up the rest from reference TRBV19 and TRBJ1-4 gives the full variable domain: DGGITQSPKYLFRKEGQNVTLSCEQNLNHDAMYWYRQDPGQGLRLIYYSQIVNDFQKGDIAEGYSVSREKKESFPLTVTSAQKNPTAFYLCASSIISIGGRGEKLFFGSGTQLSVL.

This chain connects TRBV5-1 to TRBJ1-1, with 8 bases fitting TRBD1. The V segment lost 2 bases and the J segment 6 bases; nucleotides outside the gene matches: 6. Germline V gene sequence: CDR1 SGHRS, CDR2 YFSETQ. The CDR3 contains 14 residues. The CDR3 is CASSLPQGAAEAFF. Written as DNA, the CDR3 is TGCGCCAGCAGCTTACCCCAGGGGGCGGCTGAAGCTTTCTTT.

Written as DNA, the CDR3 is TGTGCCAGCTCACGGACAGGGCAGAACACCGGGGAGCTGTTTTTT. Protein product: CASSRTGQNTGELFF. The chain links TRBV18 to TRBJ2-2, with TRBD1 identical over 8 bases. Germline values: CDR1 KGHSH, CDR2 LQKENI. V shed 4 bases, J shed 1 base, and the junction held 2 bases outside the gene matches. The CDR3 is made up of 15 amino acids.

The chain couples TRBV7-2 to TRBJ1-3; D is ambiguous. V gave up 1 base and J gave up 0 bases, with 7 bases separating them. Germline V CDR1 and CDR2: SGHTA, FQGNSA. This CDR3 is 15 amino acids long. The CDR3 DNA reads as TGTGCCAGCAGCTTAGGACGCAACTCTGGAAACACCATATATTTT. Translated, it gives CASSLGRNSGNTIYF. Using reference TRBV7-2 and TRBJ1-3 for the parts outside the CDR3, the full variable domain is GAGVSQSPSNKVTEKGKDVELRCDPISGHTALYWYRQSLGQGLEFLIYFQGNSAPDKSGLPSDRFSAERTGGSVSTLTIQRTQQEDSAVYLCASSLGRNSGNTIYFGEGSWLTVV.

The J gene is TRBJ1-4, the V gene TRBV6-6, with D maybe TRBD1 (5 bases). Germline V gene data show CDR1 as MNHNY and CDR2 as SVGAGI (reference sequence). Trimming cost V 8 bases and J 2 bases, with 12 bases left between them. The CDR3 is made up of 14 amino acids. For the CDR3, the DNA is TGTGCCAGCTCTATGGGGCAGACTAATGAAAAACTGTTTTTT. Residues: CASSMGQTNEKLFF.

The chain joins TRBV28 to TRBJ2-7; perhaps TRBD1 as D (6 bases). Germline loops: CDR1 MDHEN, CDR2 SYDVKM. This CDR3 contains 16 residues. V was shortened by 4 bases and J by 3 bases, with 19 bases between the two germline ends. CDR3 protein: CASSSHREHPLYEQYF. CDR3 in DNA: TGTGCCAGCAGTTCTCACAGGGAGCACCCCCTCTACGAGCAGTACTTC.

V usage is TRBV5-1 and J usage is TRBJ2-7; weak D call: TRBD1 (5 bases). The V gene lost 1 base and the J gene lost 4 bases, with 18 bases spanning the gap. Per germline, CDR1 SGHRS and CDR2 YFSETQ. The CDR3 length is 16 residues. The CDR3: CASSLSETAPQYEQYF. For the CDR3, the DNA is TGCGCCAGCAGCTTGTCGGAGACAGCGCCCCAATACGAGCAGTACTTC.

The J gene is TRBJ1-4, the V gene TRBV28, with 8 bases aligning to TRBD1. Trimming took 5 bases from V and 6 from J; bases not matched to a gene: 11. The V gene's germline CDR1 is MDHEN and CDR2 SYDVKM. The CDR3 sequence is 16 residues long. CDR3 region: CASSTRRETGDEKLFF. In DNA, the CDR3 is TGTGCCAGCAGTACCCGCCGGGAGACAGGGGATGAAAAACTGTTTTTT.

On this clone itself: Other DNA sequences from this sample encode an identical CDR3 as well. The chain has TRBV29-1 and TRBJ2-3; D uncertain. Germline CDR1 and CDR2: SQVTM and ANQGSEA. Trimming took 1 base from V and 4 from J, leaving 6 bases between them. The CDR3 covers 12 residues. In nucleotides, the CDR3 is TGCAGCGTTGAAGGGGTCGCAGATACGCAGTATTTT. Translating gives CSVEGVADTQYF.

The rearrangement uses TRBV6-5 and TRBJ2-6; the D is unclear. Trimming pared 3 bases from V and 0 bases from J, leaving 3 bases between. This CDR3 is 14 amino acids long. Germline CDR1 reads MNHEY; CDR2 reads SVGAGI. In nucleotides, the CDR3 is TGTGCCAGCAGTTATGGCTCTGGGGCCAACGTCCTGACTTTC. This translates into CASSYGSGANVLTF.

The chain recombines TRBV11-2 with TRBJ2-1; 12 bases match TRBD2. This CDR3 comprises 16 residues. Germline loops: CDR1 SGHAT, CDR2 FQNNGV. V dropped 2 bases and J dropped 5; count of bases not matched to a gene: 4. The CDR3 reads CASSLLAGGGHNEQFF. The CDR3 DNA reads as TGTGCCAGCAGCTTACTAGCGGGAGGGGGGCACAATGAGCAGTTCTTC.

About this clone itself: The same CDR3 is also encoded by other DNA sequences in this sample. The J gene is TRBJ1-4, the V gene TRBV27; D unresolved. The CDR3 is 14 amino acids. Germline CDR1 is MNHEY and CDR2 is SMNVEV (reference sequence). The V end lost 8 bases, the J end lost 5 bases, and 15 bases lay between the germline ends. Written as DNA, the CDR3 is TGTGCCAGCGCTATTGGCAGGACGAATGAAAAACTGTTTTTT. Protein sequence: CASAIGRTNEKLFF.

This clone is a singleton in its sample. This sequence is one base from a far larger clone and is likely a read error. The rearrangement links TRBV30 to TRBJ2-5; no clear D gene. The CDR3 has 14 residues. Germline V CDR1 and CDR2: GTSNPN, SVGIG (reference sequence). The V gene lost 3 bases and the J gene lost 0 bases, with 11 bases spanning the gap. The CDR3, as DNA: TGTGCCTGGAGCCGACGGATCTACCAAGAGACCCAGTACTTC. This translates into CAWSRRIYQETQYF.

The chain joins TRBV5-1 to TRBJ1-5; D remains ambiguous. This CDR3 is 14 amino acids long. V was clipped by 4 bases and J by 5 bases, with 13 bases between them. Germline CDR1 reads SGHRS; CDR2 reads YFSETQ. The chain's CDR3 is CASSPGPLYQPQHF. The CDR3 nucleotides are TGCGCCAGCAGCCCCGGACCCCTCTATCAGCCCCAGCATTTT. Combining the CDR3 with reference TRBV5-1 and TRBJ1-5 gives the whole variable domain KAGVTQTPRYLIKTRGQQVTLSCSPISGHRSVSWYQQTPGQGLQFLFEYFSETQRNKGNFPGRFSGRQFSNSRSEMNVSTLELGDSALYLCASSPGPLYQPQHFGDGTRLSIL.

The J gene is TRBJ2-2, the V gene TRBV6-1; weak D call: TRBD1 (7 bases). The V end was cut by 10 bases, the J end by 5 bases, with 17 bases between. CDR1 is MNHNS, CDR2 SASEGT, per germline. CDR3 size: 14 residues. CDR3 sequence reads: CATGGQGETGELFF. DNA for the CDR3: TGTGCCACTGGAGGGCAGGGGGAAACCGGGGAGCTGTTTTTT.

The J gene is TRBJ2-2, the V gene TRBV7-3; the match to TRBD2 covers 11 bases. V lost 2 bases, J lost 7 bases, and 6 bases stayed unmatched. The germline V gene encodes CDR1 SGHTA and CDR2 FQGTGA. The CDR3 runs to 16 residues. The CDR3 sequence is CASSLQLAGVSGELFF. The CDR3 DNA sequence: TGTGCCAGCAGCTTACAACTAGCGGGAGTGAGCGGGGAGCTGTTTTTT. Full variable domain (missing parts from reference TRBV7-3 and TRBJ2-2): GAGVSQTPSNKVTEKGKYVELRCDPISGHTALYWYRQSLGQGPEFLIYFQGTGAADDSGLPNDRFFAVRPEGSVSTLKIQRTERGDSAVYLCASSLQLAGVSGELFFGEGSRLTVL.

The rearrangement joins TRBV11-3 to TRBJ2-7; D may correspond to TRBD1 or TRBD2 (5 bases each). The CDR3 is 14 amino acids. V dropped 6 bases and J dropped 5 bases, with 17 bases sitting between them. Germline loops: CDR1 SGHNT, CDR2 YENEEA. The CDR3 sequence: CASSFGGEENEQYF. CDR3 nucleotides: TGTGCCAGCAGTTTTGGGGGAGAGGAGAACGAGCAGTACTTC. The full variable domain, rest sourced from reference TRBV11-3 and TRBJ2-7, is EAGVVQSPRYKIIEKKQPVAFWCNPISGHNTLYWYLQNLGQGPELLIRYENEEAVDDSQLPKDRFSAERLKGVDSTLKIQPAELGDSAVYLCASSFGGEENEQYFGPGTRLTVT.

Many counts were recorded for this clone. The V call is TRBV2, the J call TRBJ1-1; the D is unclear. The CDR3 length is 10 residues. From germline, CDR1 is SNHLY and CDR2 FYNNEI. V was trimmed by 8 bases and J by 6 bases, leaving 7 bases between them. The CDR3 bases are TGTGCCAGCGCGTACGCTGAAGCTTTCTTT. The encoded protein is CASAYAEAFF.

This rearrangement joins TRBV28 to TRBJ1-4; 9 bases fit TRBD1. V lost 5 bases and J lost 7; bases outside the gene matches: 8. Germline lookup yields CDR1 MDHEN and CDR2 SYDVKM. The CDR3 runs 15 residues. The CDR3 reads CASSPLTGGFEKLFF. The CDR3 DNA sequence: TGTGCCAGCAGTCCTCTGACAGGGGGGTTTGAAAAACTGTTTTTT.

The rearrangement uses TRBV28 and TRBJ2-3, with D uncertain. Germline V lookup: CDR1 MDHEN, CDR2 SYDVKM. The CDR3 consists of 14 residues. Trimming removed 2 bases at V and 1 base at J, with 7 bases between. CDR3 region: CASSLALGTDTQYF. For the CDR3, the DNA is TGTGCCAGCAGTTTAGCCCTCGGCACAGATACGCAGTATTTT. The full variable domain, rest sourced from reference TRBV28 and TRBJ2-3, is DVKVTQSSRYLVKRTGEKVFLECVQDMDHENMFWYRQDPGLGLRLIYFSYDVKMKEKGDIPEGYSVSREKKERFSLILESASTNQTSMYLCASSLALGTDTQYFGPGTRLTVL.

The V call is TRBV27, the J call TRBJ2-3; TRBD2 matches at 8 bases. The CDR3 is 13 residues long. The V gene's germline CDR1 is MNHEY and CDR2 SMNVEV (reference sequence). J gave up 5 bases and V 6 bases, and 4 bases lay outside the gene matches. As DNA, the CDR3 is TGTGCCAGCAGCCGGGAGGGGAGAGATACGCAGTATTTT. It specifies CASSREGRDTQYF.

Remarks on this clone: A much bigger clone sits one base away, suggesting this may be a read error. The V and J genes are TRBV7-8 and TRBJ1-1, with D possibly being TRBD1 (6 bases). Germline CDR1 is SGHVS and CDR2 is FQNEAQ. V was cut by 1 base and J by 5 bases, with 8 bases left in between. The CDR3 has 13 residues. This CDR3 is CASSLEGGTEAFF. DNA of the CDR3: TGTGCCAGCAGCTTAGAGGGGGGAACTGAAGCTTTCTTT.

J is TRBJ2-3 and V is TRBV28, with TRBD2 matching over 8 bases. The CDR3 covers 16 residues. The germline CDR1 and CDR2 sequences are MDHEN and SYDVKM. Trimming removed 6 bases from V and 3 bases from J; junction bases left unmatched: 11. Written as DNA, the CDR3 is TGTGCCAGCAGCCCTCATAGCGGGGCATGGACAGATACGCAGTATTTT. Amino acid sequence: CASSPHSGAWTDTQYF.

The chain uses TRBV6-5 and TRBJ2-7; no clear D. The CDR3 contains 13 residues. Germline V gives CDR1 MNHEY, CDR2 SVGAGI. V lost 0 bases to trimming and J lost 7 bases, with 10 bases between them. CDR3 in DNA: TGTGCCAGCAGTTACTCTCCATGGGGAGAGCAGTACTTC. This gives the protein CASSYSPWGEQYF.

The chain joins TRBV5-8 to TRBJ2-3; D perhaps matches TRBD1 (6 bases). V shed 4 bases and J shed 6 bases, with 24 bases lying between them. The CDR3 contains 17 residues. Germline lookup yields CDR1 SGHTS and CDR2 YDEGEE. The CDR3 is CASSPRSGDTRMDTQYF. DNA of the CDR3: TGTGCCAGCAGCCCAAGGTCCGGGGACACTAGAATGGATACGCAGTATTTT.

This clone was recorded at least ten times. The J gene is TRBJ2-7, the V gene TRBV10-1, with 8 bases that match TRBD2. The J segment lost 5 bases and the V segment lost 0 bases, leaving 12 bases of the junction unmatched. CDR1 and CDR2 from the germline V gene are WNHNN and SYGVQD (reference sequence). This CDR3 has 17 amino acids. CDR3 nucleotides: TGCGCCAGCAGTGAGTCGACTCAGGAAGCGGGAGTCCACGAGCAGTACTTC. The encoded protein is CASSESTQEAGVHEQYF.

The rearrangement joins TRBV6-5 to TRBJ2-7, with 9 bases fitting TRBD2. Germline V CDR1 and CDR2: MNHEY, SVGAGI. The length of the CDR3 is 15 residues. With 6 bases clipped from V and 2 bases from J, the junction kept 8 bases outside the gene matches. In nucleotides, the CDR3 is TGTGCCAGCAGGCCTACGGCGGGAGGGCCCTACGAGCAGTACTTC. The encoded protein is CASRPTAGGPYEQYF.

The chain is built from TRBV7-2 and TRBJ2-7, with D perhaps TRBD2 (6 bases). V was pared by 1 base and J by 3 bases, with 13 bases between. The germline CDR1 and CDR2 sequences are SGHTA and FQGNSA. This CDR3 is 15 amino acids long. The CDR3 here is CASSLVTGVGYEQYF. The CDR3 DNA reads as TGTGCCAGCAGCTTAGTAACGGGAGTGGGCTACGAGCAGTACTTC.